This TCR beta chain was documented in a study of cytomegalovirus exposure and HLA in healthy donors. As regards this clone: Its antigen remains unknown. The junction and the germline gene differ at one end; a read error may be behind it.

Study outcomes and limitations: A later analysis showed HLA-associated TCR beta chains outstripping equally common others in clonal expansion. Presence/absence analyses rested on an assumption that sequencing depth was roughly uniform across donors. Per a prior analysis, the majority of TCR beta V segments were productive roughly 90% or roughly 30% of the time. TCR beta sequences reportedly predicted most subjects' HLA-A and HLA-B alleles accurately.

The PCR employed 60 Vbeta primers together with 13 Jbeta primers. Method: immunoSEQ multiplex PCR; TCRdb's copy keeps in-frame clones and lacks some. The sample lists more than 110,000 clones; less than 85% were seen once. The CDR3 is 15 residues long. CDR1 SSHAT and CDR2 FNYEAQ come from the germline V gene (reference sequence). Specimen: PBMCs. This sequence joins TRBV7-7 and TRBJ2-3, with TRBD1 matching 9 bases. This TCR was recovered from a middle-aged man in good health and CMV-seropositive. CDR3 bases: TGTGCTAGCAGCTCGGGACAGGGAAGGGCAGATACGCAGTATTTT. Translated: CASSSGQGRADTQYF.